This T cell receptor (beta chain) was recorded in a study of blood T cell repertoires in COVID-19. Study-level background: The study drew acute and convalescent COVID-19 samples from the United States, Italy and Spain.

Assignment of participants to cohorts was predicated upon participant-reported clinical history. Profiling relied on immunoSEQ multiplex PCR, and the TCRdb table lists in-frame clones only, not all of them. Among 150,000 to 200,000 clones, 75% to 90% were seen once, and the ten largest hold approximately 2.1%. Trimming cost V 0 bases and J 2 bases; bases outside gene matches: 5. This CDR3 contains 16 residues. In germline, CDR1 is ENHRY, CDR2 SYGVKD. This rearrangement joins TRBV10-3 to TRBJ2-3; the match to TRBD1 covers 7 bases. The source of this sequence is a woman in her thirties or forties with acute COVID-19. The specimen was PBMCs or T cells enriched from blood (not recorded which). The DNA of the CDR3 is TGTGCCATCAGTGAGTCGAAAGGGGGCCCCACAGATACGCAGTATTTT. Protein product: CAISESKGGPTDTQYF.